Each of the 27 T cell receptor beta chains below was sequenced from the same sample in a study of control samples from healthy donors and cancer patients. Generated by immunoSEQ multiplex PCR, the TCRdb table keeps only in-frame clones and is missing some. The sample includes more than 10,000 clones, roughly 93% of them seen just once. Sequencing input: PBMCs. These receptors originate from a man at least 80 years old with lung cancer.

This sequence joins TRBV19 and TRBJ1-2; unclear D gene. Trimming cost V 7 bases and J 1 base, with 13 bases left between them. Germline V gene data show CDR1 as LNHDA and CDR2 as SQIVND (reference sequence). CDR3 length equals 14 residues. CDR3 residues: CASTERTDNYGYTF. In nucleotides, the CDR3 is TGTGCCAGTACCGAGAGGACGGATAACTATGGCTACACCTTC.

This chain connects TRBV11-2 to TRBJ2-2; no definite D call. The germline CDR1 and CDR2 sequences are SGHAT and FQNNGV. The CDR3 has 14 residues. V lost 0 bases, J lost 10 bases, and 12 bases lay in between. CDR3 residues: CASSLDSYREELFF. The CDR3 DNA is TGTGCCAGCAGCTTAGACAGTTACCGTGAGGAGCTGTTTTTT.

This clone was recorded only once. The chain links TRBV5-1 to TRBJ2-3, with 13 positions matching TRBD2. Trimming removed 2 bases from V and 3 bases from J; junction bases left unmatched: 3. Germline V CDR1 and CDR2: SGHRS, YFSETQ. This CDR3 has 16 residues. CDR3 protein: CASSLLAGGRTDTQYF. Written as DNA, the CDR3 is TGCGCCAGCAGCTTACTAGCGGGGGGGCGGACAGATACGCAGTATTTT. Supplemented by reference TRBV5-1 and TRBJ2-3, the full variable domain reads KAGVTQTPRYLIKTRGQQVTLSCSPISGHRSVSWYQQTPGQGLQFLFEYFSETQRNKGNFPGRFSGRQFSNSRSEMNVSTLELGDSALYLCASSLLAGGRTDTQYFGPGTRLTVL.

The chain has TRBV5-4 and TRBJ2-4, with TRBD2 matching 10 bases. Germline trimming cut 4 bases from V and 0 bases from J; bases unmatched to any gene: 4. This CDR3 region has 16 residues. CDR1 is SGHNT, CDR2 YYREEE, per germline (reference sequence). The CDR3 nucleotides read TGTGCCAGCAGCCTGGTAGCGGGGGGAGCCAAAAACATTCAGTACTTC. Encoded protein: CASSLVAGGAKNIQYF.

The V gene is TRBV19, the J gene TRBJ1-5, with 7 bases that match TRBD1. The CDR3 contains 15 residues. Trimming cost V 1 base and J 3 bases; bases outside gene matches: 3. Germline V gives CDR1 LNHDA, CDR2 SQIVND (reference sequence). The CDR3, as DNA: TGTGCCAGTAGTATAGGGGACAGAGTCAATCAGCCCCAGCATTTT. This sequence encodes CASSIGDRVNQPQHF.

V gene TRBV6-1 combines with J gene TRBJ1-5; D is ambiguous. Trimming stripped 4 bases from V and 5 bases from J, with 18 bases between. Germline V gene sequence: CDR1 MNHNS, CDR2 SASEGT. The CDR3 runs 16 residues. CDR3 in amino acids: CASSGSFQRIDQPQHF. CDR3 sequence (DNA): TGTGCCAGCAGTGGAAGCTTTCAGAGAATAGATCAGCCCCAGCATTTT.

V gene TRBV27 combines with J gene TRBJ2-3; TRBD1 or TRBD2 may be the D gene (5 bases each). V dropped 7 bases and J dropped 7 bases, with 21 bases sitting between them. The length of the CDR3 is 15 residues. In germline, CDR1 is MNHEY, CDR2 SMNVEV (reference sequence). The DNA for the CDR3 is TGTGCCAGCACCGATAACGGGGCCCTCCCCCATACGCAGTATTTT. It encodes CASTDNGALPHTQYF.

This chain joins TRBV10-3 and TRBJ2-7; D tentatively reads TRBD1 or TRBD2 (5 bases each). The CDR3 runs to 12 residues. V dropped 4 bases and J dropped 4 bases, with 8 bases sitting between them. CDR1 is ENHRY, CDR2 SYGVKD, per germline. The CDR3 DNA is TGTGCCATCAGTGGGGACGGATACGAGCAGTACGTC. Translating it yields CAISGDGYEQYV.

This chain joins TRBV6-1 and TRBJ1-2, with a weak D call TRBD1 (5 bases). Trimming left V 3 bases short and J 5 bases short, with 13 bases between. Germline CDR1 MNHNS, CDR2 SASEGT. There are 14 residues in the CDR3. CDR3: CASSEGGPGYGYTF. CDR3 DNA: TGTGCCAGCAGTGAGGGGGGACCGGGATATGGCTACACCTTC.

The chain joins TRBV7-2 to TRBJ1-5, with 9 bases aligning to TRBD1. Losses at the gene ends were 0 bases for V and 12 bases for J; bases not matched to a gene: 12. The CDR3 spans 16 residues. Germline lookup yields CDR1 SGHTA and CDR2 FQGNSA. CDR3: CASSLAYGTGSSVQHF. The CDR3 DNA follows: TGTGCCAGCAGCTTAGCGTACGGGACAGGGTCGTCCGTCCAGCATTTT.

The J gene is TRBJ2-4, the V gene TRBV2; D is possibly TRBD1 or TRBD2 (5 bases each). The CDR3 runs to 15 residues. Germline CDR1 SNHLY, CDR2 FYNNEI. The ends were cut back, 7 bases at V and 0 bases at J, with 13 bases in the middle. The CDR3 nucleotides read TGTGCCAGCACCGGGACGGAGCTAGCCAAAAACATTCAGTACTTC. It is translated as CASTGTELAKNIQYF.

The rearrangement uses TRBV5-4 and TRBJ2-3; D gene ambiguous. The germline CDR1 and CDR2 sequences are SGHNT and YYREEE (reference sequence). V gave up 1 base and J gave up 2 bases, with 2 bases separating them. This CDR3 region has 12 residues. CDR3 nucleotides: TGTGCCAGCAGCTTGCACACAGATACGCAGTATTTT. This gives the protein CASSLHTDTQYF.

This chain links TRBV7-2 with TRBJ2-3, with D tentatively TRBD1 (6 bases). V lost 4 bases to trimming and J lost 9 bases, with 14 bases between them. Germline lookup yields CDR1 SGHTA and CDR2 FQGNSA. This CDR3 region has 13 residues. The CDR3 is CASSSEQGRTQYF. CDR3 coding DNA: TGTGCCAGCAGCTCCGAACAGGGTCGCACGCAGTATTTT. The whole variable domain, remainder taken from reference TRBV7-2 and TRBJ2-3, is GAGVSQSPSNKVTEKGKDVELRCDPISGHTALYWYRQSLGQGLEFLIYFQGNSAPDKSGLPSDRFSAERTGGSVSTLTIQRTQQEDSAVYLCASSSEQGRTQYFGPGTRLTVL.

The DNA for the CDR3 is TGTGCCGTTAGCGCACAAAGCTCTGGGGCCAACGTCCTGACTTTC. This gives the protein CAVSAQSSGANVLTF. The rearrangement links TRBV19 to TRBJ2-6, with a tentative D call TRBD2 (5 bases). Germline-derived CDR1 and CDR2 are LNHDA and SQIVND (reference sequence). The CDR3 has 15 amino acids. V lost 11 bases, J lost 0 bases, and 14 bases lay in between.

This chain connects TRBV6-5 to TRBJ2-7; D could derive from TRBD1 or TRBD2 (5 bases each). Per germline, CDR1 MNHEY and CDR2 SVGAGI. There are 14 residues in the CDR3. Trimming shortened V by 4 bases and J by 0 bases, and 10 bases separated the two germline ends. The CDR3: CASSLVGTSYEQYF. CDR3 DNA: TGTGCCAGCAGTTTGGTGGGGACCTCCTACGAGCAGTACTTC.

The V call is TRBV27, the J call TRBJ1-4, with TRBD1 identical over 9 bases. CDR3 size: 15 residues. The V segment lost 5 bases and the J segment 5 bases; nucleotides outside the gene matches: 6. Per the germline V gene, CDR1 is MNHEY and CDR2 is SMNVEV (reference sequence). The CDR3 protein is CASSPRTGVNEKLFF. The CDR3 DNA reads TGTGCCAGCAGTCCTAGGACAGGGGTAAATGAAAAACTGTTTTTT.

The chain recombines TRBV2 with TRBJ2-2; D unresolved. CDR1 SNHLY and CDR2 FYNNEI come from the germline V gene. This CDR3 region has 13 residues. Trimming removed 7 bases at V and 1 base at J, with 7 bases between. The CDR3 sequence: CASNRRNTGELFF. The CDR3 DNA follows: TGTGCCAGCAATAGACGGAACACCGGGGAGCTGTTTTTT.

The chain carries TRBV7-9 and TRBJ2-7; D is ambiguous. The V end lost 5 bases, the J end lost 4 bases, and 6 bases lay between the germline ends. Per the germline V gene, CDR1 is SEHNR and CDR2 is FQNEAQ (reference sequence). The CDR3 covers 11 residues. The CDR3 DNA reads as TGTGCCAGCAGCCCAAGGTACGAGCAGTACTTC. Its translation is CASSPRYEQYF.

The chain recombines TRBV27 with TRBJ1-2; tentatively, D is TRBD1 (5 bases). CDR1 is MNHEY and CDR2 is SMNVEV in the germline V gene (reference sequence). V was shortened by 0 bases and J by 8 bases, with 16 bases between the two germline ends. This CDR3 comprises 15 residues. CDR3 residues: CASSLSPLGEGGYTF. The CDR3 DNA follows: TGTGCCAGCAGTTTATCGCCTTTAGGGGAGGGAGGCTACACCTTC.

J is TRBJ1-3 and V is TRBV29-1, with TRBD1 matching over 7 bases. Looked up from germline, CDR1 is SQVTM and CDR2 is ANQGSEA. The CDR3 loop spans 12 amino acids. V was pared by 6 bases and J by 4 bases, with 3 bases of the junction left unmatched. Here the CDR3 DNA reads TGCAGCGTGGCGACAGGGGGAAACACCATATATTTT. This sequence encodes CSVATGGNTIYF.

J is TRBJ1-2 and V is TRBV5-8, with a possible D match to TRBD1 (5 bases). Per the germline V gene, CDR1 is SGHTS and CDR2 is YDEGEE. V lost 7 bases to trimming and J lost 5 bases, with 21 bases between them. This CDR3 has 15 amino acids. This CDR3 reads CASANPGSLEYGYTF. The CDR3 DNA sequence: TGTGCCAGCGCGAACCCAGGGTCCCTAGAGTATGGCTACACCTTC.

The chain joins TRBV29-1 to TRBJ1-5; D is uncertain. This CDR3 is built from 12 residues. V was clipped by 4 bases and J by 3 bases, with 7 bases between them. Germline assignment: CDR1 SQVTM and CDR2 ANQGSEA. CDR3 in amino acids: CSVGGYNQPQHF. CDR3 nucleotides: TGCAGCGTTGGAGGTTACAATCAGCCCCAGCATTTT.

The chain recombines TRBV6-2 or TRBV6-3 with TRBJ1-3, with D unclear. The length of the CDR3 is 14 residues. Germline V gene lookup returns CDR1 MNHEY and CDR2 SVGEGT. The V and J ends lost 2 bases and 3 bases respectively, with 8 bases between them. The CDR3 sequence: CASSYPGNGNTIYF. In DNA form, the CDR3 reads TGTGCCAGCAGTTACCCGGGAAATGGAAACACCATATATTTT.

The chain uses TRBV3-1 (or the pseudogene TRBV3-2) and TRBJ2-6; 7 bases match TRBD1. Losses at the gene ends were 4 bases for V and 5 bases for J; bases not matched to a gene: 2. The CDR3 runs 14 residues. Germline loops: CDR1 LGHDT, CDR2 YNNKEL (reference sequence). The CDR3 sequence is CASSRDSRANVLTF. CDR3 sequence (DNA): TGTGCCAGCAGCCGGGACAGTAGGGCCAACGTCCTGACTTTC.

The chain recombines TRBV4-1 with TRBJ2-7; D may be TRBD1 (6 bases). Between the trimmed V and J ends, which lost 1 base and 2 bases, there was a span of 9 bases. The CDR3 is made up of 14 amino acids. Germline CDR1 MGHRA, CDR2 YSYEKL. The CDR3 DNA follows: TGCGCCAGCAGCCAAGTCGGGACACCCTACGAGCAGTACTTC. Protein: CASSQVGTPYEQYF.

This chain connects TRBV7-6 to TRBJ2-2, with 7 positions matching TRBD1. V gave up 5 bases and J gave up 6 bases; unmatched junction bases: 3. The CDR3 is 13 residues long. CDR1 is SGHVS and CDR2 is FNYEAQ in the germline V gene. The CDR3 nucleotides are TGTGCCAGCAGCAACACAGGGGCCGGGGAGCTGTTTTTT. It specifies CASSNTGAGELFF.

V usage is TRBV6-5 and J usage is TRBJ2-1; TRBD1 matches 8 bases. The germline CDR1 and CDR2 sequences are MNHEY and SVGAGI. Germline trimming cut 2 bases from V and 8 bases from J; bases unmatched to any gene: 8. CDR3 length equals 15 residues. CDR3 residues: CASSYVLSRGHEQFF. As DNA, the CDR3 is TGTGCCAGCAGTTACGTACTGAGCAGGGGGCATGAGCAGTTCTTC.